The sequence of this TCR beta chain was determined in a study of breast tumors, draining lymph nodes, adjacent tissues. Findings of the study overall: Luminal-like breast cancer showed significantly greater tumor-nontumor repertoire similarity than basal-like breast cancer did. Tumor repertoires ranked between lymph nodes and nontumor tissue in diversity, with V and J gene preferences. The lymph node origin of tumor T cells was framed as consistent with a hypothesis, not demonstrated. Most tumor T cells seemingly derive from lymph node, then expand in tumor.

In TCRdb, the multiplex PCR reads were re-called with MiXCR into one record per CDR3 protein. The data contain about 180,000 distinct CDR3 sequences, 33% of them singletons. Samples came from axillary lymph nodes draining the breast cancer. This clonotype was recorded a few times. Its antigen remains unknown. A single base separates this from a much larger clone, so it may be a read error. CDR3 size: 14 residues. Trimming took off 4 bases at V and 1 base at J, with 12 bases between the two ends. Germline assignment: CDR1 SGHDT and CDR2 YYEEEE. The chain uses TRBV5-6 and TRBJ2-7; the D is unclear. The sequence was obtained from a female donor with breast cancer. Some clones in this sample may be carry-over from other donors' samples. Sample: axillary lymph node tissue. CDR3 amino acids: CASSMGPVSYEQYF. DNA of the CDR3: TGTGCCAGCAGCATGGGCCCGGTTTCCTACGAGCAGTACTTC.